This T cell receptor (beta chain) derives from a study of vaccination effects on CD4 cells after COVID-19. The data were produced by immunoSEQ multiplex PCR, yet TCRdb's version contains in-frame clones alone and is incomplete. Among around 71,000 clones listed, roughly 72% were seen once. Worth noting for this clone: Its specificity is not known.

The CDR3 contains 12 residues. Germline V gives CDR1 MNHNS, CDR2 SASEGT. The V gene lost 3 bases and the J gene lost 0 bases, with 0 bases spanning the gap. Before sequencing took place, the ViraFEST assay used viral peptide pools to expand antigen-specific CD4+ T cells. CD4+ T cell isolation took place after 10 days of culture. Previously uninfected by SARS-CoV-2, the vaccine recipients also showed negative nucleocapsid antibodies. The sequence was collected from a human donor who received a COVID-19 vaccine. The input for sequencing was CD4+ T cells from PBMCs cultured with HCoV-OC43 spike peptides, taken before COVID-19 vaccination. The subset: HCoV-OC43 spike overlapping peptide pool stimulation. The gene calls are TRBV6-1 and TRBJ2-1, with D unresolved. The CDR3 sequence is CASSDSYNEQFF. CDR3 in DNA: TGTGCCAGCAGTGACTCCTACAATGAGCAGTTCTTC.